What follows are 5 T cell receptor beta chains derived from one specimen sequenced in a study of vaccination effects on CD4 cells after COVID-19. Subsequent to 10 days of culture, CD4+ T cells were isolated. Sequencing used immunoSEQ multiplex PCR; TCRdb keeps in-frame clones, though not all of them. Among tens of thousands of clones listed, about 74% were seen once. These receptors have no known antigen. This material consisted of CD4+ T cells from PBMCs cultured without peptide, taken before COVID-19 vaccination. The origin of the receptors is a human donor who received a COVID-19 vaccine.

The chain combines TRBV19 with TRBJ2-4; either TRBD1 or TRBD2 may supply D (5 bases each). The CDR3 consists of 14 residues. V was clipped by 1 base and J by 6 bases, with 10 bases between them. Looked up from germline, CDR1 is LNHDA and CDR2 is SQIVND (reference sequence). This CDR3 reads CASSIGGYGNIQYF. The CDR3 DNA follows: TGTGCCAGTAGTATAGGGGGGTACGGAAACATTCAGTACTTC.

The J gene is TRBJ1-1, the V gene TRBV6-6; D is unclear. The V and J ends lost 1 base and 1 base respectively, with 4 bases between them. The CDR3 contains 13 residues. From germline, CDR1 is MNHNY and CDR2 SVGAGI (reference sequence). The CDR3 nucleotides read TGTGCCAGCAGTTACTTGGGGAACACTGAAGCTTTCTTT. Its translation is CASSYLGNTEAFF.

The CDR3 DNA reads TGTGCCAGCAGCCACGAAACTCTCAATCAGCCCCAGCATTTT. Translated: CASSHETLNQPQHF. The V and J genes are TRBV3-1 (or the pseudogene TRBV3-2) and TRBJ1-5; D not certain. Germline V lookup: CDR1 LGHDT, CDR2 YNNKEL (reference sequence). The CDR3 runs 14 residues. With 3 bases removed from V and 3 bases from J, the gap between germline ends came to 9 bases.

The chain recombines TRBV2 with TRBJ2-7; TRBD1 might be the D (5 bases). Trimming took off 6 bases at V and 6 bases at J, with 15 bases between the two ends. The CDR3 consists of 13 residues. Germline loops: CDR1 SNHLY, CDR2 FYNNEI. CDR3 bases: TGTGCCAGCAGGGAACAGGTTATAATCGAGCAGTACGTC. It specifies CASREQVIIEQYV.

The J gene is TRBJ1-1, the V gene TRBV10-1; no clear D gene. V was shortened by 3 bases and J by 4 bases, with 15 bases between the two germline ends. CDR3 size: 15 residues. Germline V lookup: CDR1 WNHNN, CDR2 SYGVQD (reference sequence). The chain's CDR3 is CASSDGQVRSTEAFF. The CDR3 DNA is TGCGCCAGCAGTGACGGGCAGGTTCGCAGCACTGAAGCTTTCTTT.